This T cell receptor beta chain was identified in a study of T cell repertoires in cytomegalovirus infection. The overall study: CMV epitopes, recently identified HLA-C-restricted and well-studied HLA-B-restricted, were used. Public TCR beta signatures were indicative of both CMV infection and a matching HLA type. Study findings and constraints: Frequencies of public TCR beta families were cumulated, and this identified carriers of CMV plus the relevant HLA. The response measured ex vivo was dominated by TCR beta clonotypes (HLA-C-restricted and CMV-specific).

V shed 4 bases, J shed 1 base, and the junction held 6 bases outside the gene matches. Germline lookup yields CDR1 SGHVS and CDR2 FNYEAQ. The length of the CDR3 is 15 residues. A few counts support this clonotype. Its cognate antigen is unknown. TCRdb re-called the reads through MiXCR, storing one row per CDR3 protein. Of tens of thousands of distinct CDR3 sequences detected, about 20% appear once; the ten largest clones hold about 63%. V usage is TRBV7-6 and J usage is TRBJ2-7; the match to TRBD1 covers 8 bases. The material was CD8+ T cells from cultured PBMCs, obtained from culture after CMV antigen stimulation. The sequence derives from a human donor in good health (CMV status not recorded). Some clones in this sample may be carry-over from other donors' samples. CDR3 sequence reads: CASSSPDRGSYEQYF. The CDR3 DNA reads TGTGCCAGCAGCTCCCCAGACAGGGGATCCTACGAGCAGTACTTC.